The present TCR beta chain was sequenced within a study of blood T cell repertoires in COVID-19. This clone was seen a few times. Germline-derived CDR1 and CDR2 are GTSNPN and SVGIG (reference sequence). This CDR3 comprises 15 residues. The ends lost 2 bases at V and 2 bases at J; junction bases unmatched: 7. Using immunoSEQ multiplex PCR, the repertoire was profiled, and TCRdb retains in-frame clones only, with some absent. The table lists more than 200,000 clones, roughly 90% of them singletons, with roughly 2.5% in the top ten. The sequencing input was peripheral blood. The sequence was collected from a woman in her sixties with acute or convalescent COVID-19. This sequence joins TRBV30 and TRBJ2-5; TRBD2 matches at 8 bases. As DNA, the CDR3 is TGTGCCTGGAGTAAGGGCGGGGGGATACAAGAGACCCAGTACTTC. Protein: CAWSKGGGIQETQYF. Combining the CDR3 with reference TRBV30 and TRBJ2-5 gives the whole variable domain SQTIHQWPATLVQPVGSPLSLECTVEGTSNPNLYWYRQAAGRGLQLLFYSVGIGQISSEVPQNLSASRPQDRQFILSSKKLLLSDSGFYLCAWSKGGGIQETQYFGPGTRLLVL.